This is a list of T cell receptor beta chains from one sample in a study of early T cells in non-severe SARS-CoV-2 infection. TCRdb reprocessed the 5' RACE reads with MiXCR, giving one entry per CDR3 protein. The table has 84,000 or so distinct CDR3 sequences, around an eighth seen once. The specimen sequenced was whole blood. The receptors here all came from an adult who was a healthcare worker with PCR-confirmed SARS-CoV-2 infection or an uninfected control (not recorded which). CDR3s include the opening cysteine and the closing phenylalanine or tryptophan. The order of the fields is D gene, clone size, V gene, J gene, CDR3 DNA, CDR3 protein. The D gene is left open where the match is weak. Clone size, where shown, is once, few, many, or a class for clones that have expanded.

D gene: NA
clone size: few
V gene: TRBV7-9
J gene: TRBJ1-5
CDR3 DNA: TGTGCCAGCAGGCTCGCTTTCTGGGCGGGAAATCAGCCCCAGCATTTT
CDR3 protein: CASRLAFWAGNQPQHF

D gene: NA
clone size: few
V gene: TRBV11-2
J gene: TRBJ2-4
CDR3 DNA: TGTGCCAGCAGCTTGGATAGGGACAACATTCAGTACTTC
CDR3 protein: CASSLDRDNIQYF

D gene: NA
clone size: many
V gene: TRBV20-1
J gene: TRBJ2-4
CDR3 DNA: TGCAGTGCCCATAGGGTTGGTGGAACCAAAAACATTCAGTACTTC
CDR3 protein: CSAHRVGGTKNIQYF

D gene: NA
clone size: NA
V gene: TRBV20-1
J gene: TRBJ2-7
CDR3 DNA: TGCAGTGCTAGAGGCCTACCCAGCTCCTACGAGCAGTACTTC
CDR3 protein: CSARGLPSSYEQYF

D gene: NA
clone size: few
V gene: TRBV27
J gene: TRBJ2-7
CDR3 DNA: TGTGCCAGCAGTTTACGCTGGGGATACGAGCAGTACTTC
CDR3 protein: CASSLRWGYEQYF

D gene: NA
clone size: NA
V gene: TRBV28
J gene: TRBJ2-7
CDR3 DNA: TGTGCCAGCAGTTTCTGGGCTAGCCCAGACTACGAGCAGTACTTC
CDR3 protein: CASSFWASPDYEQYF

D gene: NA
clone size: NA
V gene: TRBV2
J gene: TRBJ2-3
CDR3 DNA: TGTGCCAGCAGTGAATATCGTACCACAGATACGCAGTATTTT
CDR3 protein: CASSEYRTTDTQYF

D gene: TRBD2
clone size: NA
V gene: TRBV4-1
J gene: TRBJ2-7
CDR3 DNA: TGCGCCAGCAGCCACTACCTAGCGGTCTACGAGCAGTACTTC
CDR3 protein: CASSHYLAVYEQYF

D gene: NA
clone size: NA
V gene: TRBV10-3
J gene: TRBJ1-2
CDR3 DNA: TGTGCCATCAGCGAAGGGGTTAACTATGGCTACACCTTC
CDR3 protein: CAISEGVNYGYTF

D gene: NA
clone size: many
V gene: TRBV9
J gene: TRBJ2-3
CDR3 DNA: TGTGCCAGCAGCGGCCTTTGGGCCTCACGCACAGATACGCAGTATTTT
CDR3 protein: CASSGLWASRTDTQYF

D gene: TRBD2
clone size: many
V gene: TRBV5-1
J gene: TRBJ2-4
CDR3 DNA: TGCGCCAGCAGCTTGGCCGGGACTAGCGACCTAGCCAAAAACATTCAGTACTTC
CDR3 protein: CASSLAGTSDLAKNIQYF

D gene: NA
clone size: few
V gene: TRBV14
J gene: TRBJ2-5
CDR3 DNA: TGTGCCAGCAGCCCCTGGGGCCTCAGTCCGTCCCAGTACTTC
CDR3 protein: CASSPWGLSPSQYF

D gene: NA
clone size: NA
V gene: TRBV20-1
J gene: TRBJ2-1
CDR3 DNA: TGCAGTGCTAGAGAATTAGGGGTGACAGTCCCTAACTACAATGAGCAGTTCTTC
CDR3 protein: CSARELGVTVPNYNEQFF

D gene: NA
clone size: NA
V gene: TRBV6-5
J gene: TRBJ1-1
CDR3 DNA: TGTGCCAGCAGTTACGAGTTTGAAGCTTTCTTT
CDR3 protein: CASSYEFEAFF

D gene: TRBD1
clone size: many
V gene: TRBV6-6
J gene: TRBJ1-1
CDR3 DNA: TGTGCCAGCAGTTCCTCAGGACAGGGGGCGCGGACTGAAGCTTTCTTT
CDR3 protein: CASSSSGQGARTEAFF

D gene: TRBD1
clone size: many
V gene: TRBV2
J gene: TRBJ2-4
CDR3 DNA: TGTGCCAGCAGTGAAGCGAGGTCCTACAGGGGAAACATTCAGTACTTC
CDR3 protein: CASSEARSYRGNIQYF